This TCR beta chain is from a study of blood T cell repertoires in COVID-19. Study overall: PBMCs, B-cell-depleted T cells, or T cells provided the cDNA or gDNA that made up the material.

The V and J ends lost 2 bases and 3 bases respectively, with 9 bases between them. Germline assignment: CDR1 SGDLS and CDR2 YYNGEE. This CDR3 has 14 residues. Original analysis: Estimated nucleated cell counts came from reference gene primer amplification. Using immunoSEQ multiplex PCR, the repertoire was profiled, and TCRdb retains in-frame clones only, with some absent. V and J calls and clone size come straight from that table; D and trimming were deduced from the DNA. This sample has about 51,000 clones, with over 75% found just once. The chain carries TRBV9 and TRBJ2-1, with D perhaps TRBD2 (5 bases). The TCR comes from a man aged 45-60 years with active COVID-19. The specimen sequenced was peripheral blood. The CDR3 DNA sequence: TGTGCCAGCAGCGTTCAGCGGAACTACAATGAGCAGTTCTTC. This encodes CASSVQRNYNEQFF.